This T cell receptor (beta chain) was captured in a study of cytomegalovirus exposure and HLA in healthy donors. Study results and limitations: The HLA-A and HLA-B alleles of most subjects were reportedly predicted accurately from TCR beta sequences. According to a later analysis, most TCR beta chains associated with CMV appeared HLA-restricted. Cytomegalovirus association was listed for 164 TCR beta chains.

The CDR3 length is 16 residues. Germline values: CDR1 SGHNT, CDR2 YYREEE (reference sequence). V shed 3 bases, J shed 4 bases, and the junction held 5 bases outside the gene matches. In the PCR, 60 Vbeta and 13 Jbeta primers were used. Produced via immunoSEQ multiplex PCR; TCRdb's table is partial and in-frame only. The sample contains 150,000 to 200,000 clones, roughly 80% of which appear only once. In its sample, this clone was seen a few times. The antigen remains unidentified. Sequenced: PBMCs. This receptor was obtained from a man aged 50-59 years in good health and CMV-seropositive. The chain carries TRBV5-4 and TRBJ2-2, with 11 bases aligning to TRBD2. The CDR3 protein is CASSSGLAGLTGELFF. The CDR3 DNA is TGTGCCAGCAGCTCAGGACTAGCGGGCCTCACCGGGGAGCTGTTTTTT.